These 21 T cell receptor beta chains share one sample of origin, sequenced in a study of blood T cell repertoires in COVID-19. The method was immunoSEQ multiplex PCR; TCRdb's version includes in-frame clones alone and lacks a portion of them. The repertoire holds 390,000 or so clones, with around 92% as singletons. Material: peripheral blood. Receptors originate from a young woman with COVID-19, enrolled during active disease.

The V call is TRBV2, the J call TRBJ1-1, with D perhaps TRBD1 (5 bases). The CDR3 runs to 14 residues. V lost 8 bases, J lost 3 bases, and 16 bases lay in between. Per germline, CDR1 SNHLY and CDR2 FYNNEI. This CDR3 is CASCRDSSYTEAFF. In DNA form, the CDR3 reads TGTGCCAGCTGCCGAGACAGTTCTTACACTGAAGCTTTCTTT.

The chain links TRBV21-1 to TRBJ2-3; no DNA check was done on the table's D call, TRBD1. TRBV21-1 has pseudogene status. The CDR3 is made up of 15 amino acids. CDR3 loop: CARDSGTLSTDTQYF. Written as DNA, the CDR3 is TGTGCCAGAGATTCCGGGACACTGAGCACAGATACGCAGTATTTT.

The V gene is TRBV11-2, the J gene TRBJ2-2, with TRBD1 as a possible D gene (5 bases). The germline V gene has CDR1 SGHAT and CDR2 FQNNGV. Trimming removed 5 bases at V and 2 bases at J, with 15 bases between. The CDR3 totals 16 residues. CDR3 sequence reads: CASSPTSRANTGELFF. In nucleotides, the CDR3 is TGTGCCAGCAGCCCAACATCCAGGGCAAACACCGGGGAGCTGTTTTTT.

The CDR3 nucleotides are TGTGCCAGCAGTACAACAGGGGAAGAGACCCAGTACTTC. As protein: CASSTTGEETQYF. V usage is TRBV9 and J usage is TRBJ2-5; TRBD1 aligns across 7 bases. V was pared by 5 bases and J by 3 bases, with 4 bases of the junction left unmatched. The CDR3 loop spans 13 amino acids. Germline V gene lookup returns CDR1 SGDLS and CDR2 YYNGEE.

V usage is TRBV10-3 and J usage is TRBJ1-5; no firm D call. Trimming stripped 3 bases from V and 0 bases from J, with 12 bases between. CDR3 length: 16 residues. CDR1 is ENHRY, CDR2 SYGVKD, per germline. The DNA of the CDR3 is TGTGCCATCAGTGACGCCCCGGCGGGTAGCAATCAGCCCCAGCATTTT. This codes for CAISDAPAGSNQPQHF.

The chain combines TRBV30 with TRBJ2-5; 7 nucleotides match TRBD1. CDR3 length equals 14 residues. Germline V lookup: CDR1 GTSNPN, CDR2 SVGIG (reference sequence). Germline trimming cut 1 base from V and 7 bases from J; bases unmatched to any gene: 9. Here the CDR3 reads CAWSGGGSLGTQYF. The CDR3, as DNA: TGTGCCTGGAGTGGAGGGGGCAGTTTAGGGACCCAGTACTTC.

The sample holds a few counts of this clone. CDR3 in amino acids: CASSKGKGTRGPYEQYF. The CDR3 nucleotides are TGTGCCAGCAGCAAAGGGAAGGGAACAAGGGGGCCCTACGAGCAGTACTTC. The chain is built from TRBV21-1 and TRBJ2-7; no DNA check was done on the table's D call, TRBD1. TRBV21-1 is a pseudogene segment. The CDR3 is 17 residues long.

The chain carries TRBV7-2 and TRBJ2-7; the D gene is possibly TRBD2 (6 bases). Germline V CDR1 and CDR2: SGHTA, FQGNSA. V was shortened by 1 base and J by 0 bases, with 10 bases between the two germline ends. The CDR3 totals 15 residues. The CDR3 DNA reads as TGTGCCAGCAGCTTAGGCGGGACCGTCTCCTACGAGCAGTACGTC. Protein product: CASSLGGTVSYEQYV.

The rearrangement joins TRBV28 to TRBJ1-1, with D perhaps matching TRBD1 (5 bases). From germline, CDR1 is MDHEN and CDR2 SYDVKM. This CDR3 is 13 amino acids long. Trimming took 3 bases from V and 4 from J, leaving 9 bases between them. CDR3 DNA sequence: TGTGCCAGCAGTTTGGGGGGAGGCACTGAAGCTTTCTTT. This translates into CASSLGGGTEAFF.

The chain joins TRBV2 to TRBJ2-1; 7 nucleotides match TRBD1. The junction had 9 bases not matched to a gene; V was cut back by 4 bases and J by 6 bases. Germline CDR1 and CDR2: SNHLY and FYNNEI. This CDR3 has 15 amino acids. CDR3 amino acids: CASSAGRGITNEQFF. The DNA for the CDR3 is TGTGCCAGCAGTGCCGGCAGGGGGATTACCAATGAGCAGTTCTTC.

The CDR3 bases are TGTGCCAGCAGCAAGGGACTAGCGAACACCGGGGAGCTGTTTTTT. It yields the protein CASSKGLANTGELFF. This sequence joins TRBV4-2 and TRBJ2-2; 8 bases map to TRBD2. V was clipped by 5 bases and J by 0 bases; unmatched bases: 2. The CDR3 extends over 15 amino acids. From germline, CDR1 is LGHNA and CDR2 YNFKEQ.

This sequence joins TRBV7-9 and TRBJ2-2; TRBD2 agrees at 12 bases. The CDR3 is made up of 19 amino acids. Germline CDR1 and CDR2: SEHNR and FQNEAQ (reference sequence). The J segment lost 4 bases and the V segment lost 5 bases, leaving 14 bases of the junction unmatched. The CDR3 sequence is CASSPARLAGGRGTGELFF. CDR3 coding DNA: TGTGCCAGCAGCCCAGCTCGCCTAGCGGGGGGGCGCGGCACCGGGGAGCTGTTTTTT.

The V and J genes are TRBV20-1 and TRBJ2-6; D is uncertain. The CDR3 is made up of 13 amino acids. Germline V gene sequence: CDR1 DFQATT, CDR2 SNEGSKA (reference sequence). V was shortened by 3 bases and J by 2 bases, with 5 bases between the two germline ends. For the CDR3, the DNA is TGCAGTGCTAGTAGCCCTGGGGCCAACGTCCTGACTTTC. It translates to CSASSPGANVLTF.

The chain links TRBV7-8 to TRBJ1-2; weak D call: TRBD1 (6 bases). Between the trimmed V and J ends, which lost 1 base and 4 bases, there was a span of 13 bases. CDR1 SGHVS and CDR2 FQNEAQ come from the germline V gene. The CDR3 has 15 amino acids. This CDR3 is CASSLGTGSGYGYTF. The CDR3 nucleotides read TGTGCCAGCAGCTTAGGTACAGGGTCCGGCTATGGCTACACCTTC.

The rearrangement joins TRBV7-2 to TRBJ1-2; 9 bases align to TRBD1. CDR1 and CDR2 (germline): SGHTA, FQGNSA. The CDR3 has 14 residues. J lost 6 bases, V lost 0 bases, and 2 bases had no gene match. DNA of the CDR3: TGTGCCAGCAGCTTAGCGCGACAGGGGGATGGCTACACCTTC. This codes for CASSLARQGDGYTF.

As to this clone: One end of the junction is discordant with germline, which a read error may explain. CDR3 in DNA: TGTGCCAGCAGCTTAGTGGCGGGGGAGGCCCCCCCGGACTTC. Translating gives CASSLVAGEAPPDF. The rearrangement uses TRBV7-2 and TRBJ2-5, with 7 bases fitting TRBD2. Germline CDR1 is SGHTA and CDR2 is FQGNSA. The CDR3 sequence is 14 residues long.

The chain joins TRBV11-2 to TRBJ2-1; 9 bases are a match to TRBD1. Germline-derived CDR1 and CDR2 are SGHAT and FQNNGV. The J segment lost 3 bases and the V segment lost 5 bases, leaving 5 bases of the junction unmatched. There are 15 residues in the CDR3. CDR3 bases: TGTGCCAGCAGCCCACAGGGGGCTGGCTACAATGAGCAGTTCTTC. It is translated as CASSPQGAGYNEQFF.

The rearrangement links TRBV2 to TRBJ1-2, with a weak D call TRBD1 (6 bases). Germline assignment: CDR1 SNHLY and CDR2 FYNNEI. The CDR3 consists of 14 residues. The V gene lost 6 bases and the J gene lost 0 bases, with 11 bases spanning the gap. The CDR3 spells CASRAGTSNYGYTF. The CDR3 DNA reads TGTGCCAGCAGGGCCGGGACATCTAACTATGGCTACACCTTC.

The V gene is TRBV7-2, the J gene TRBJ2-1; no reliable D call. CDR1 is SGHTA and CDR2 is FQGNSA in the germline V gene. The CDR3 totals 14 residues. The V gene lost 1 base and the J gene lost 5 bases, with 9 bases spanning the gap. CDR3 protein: CASSLVVRNNEQFF. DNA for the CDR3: TGTGCCAGCAGCTTAGTTGTTAGAAACAATGAGCAGTTCTTC.

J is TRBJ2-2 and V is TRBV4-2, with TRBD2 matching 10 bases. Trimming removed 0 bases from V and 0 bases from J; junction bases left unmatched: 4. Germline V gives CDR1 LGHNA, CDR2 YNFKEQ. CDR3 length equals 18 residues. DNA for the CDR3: TGTGCCAGCAGCCAAGAGGGGAGCGGGAGGGCGAACACCGGGGAGCTGTTTTTT. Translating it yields CASSQEGSGRANTGELFF.

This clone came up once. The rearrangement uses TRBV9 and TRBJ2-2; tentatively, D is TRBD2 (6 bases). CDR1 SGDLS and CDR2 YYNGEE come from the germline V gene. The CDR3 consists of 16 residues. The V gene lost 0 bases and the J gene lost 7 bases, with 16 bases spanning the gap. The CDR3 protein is CASSVVAGTGGGELFF. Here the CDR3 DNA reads TGTGCCAGCAGCGTAGTGGCGGGAACCGGGGGCGGGGAGCTGTTTTTT.